The 16 T cell receptor beta chains below all came from one sample that was sequenced in a study of blood T cell repertoires in COVID-19. This table comes from immunoSEQ multiplex PCR, and its TCRdb copy is limited to in-frame clones, with some not included. The data hold 55,000 to 70,000 clones, with nearly 90% observed a single time. Sequenced material: peripheral blood. The receptors shown here come from a woman in her 50s with COVID-19, enrolled during active disease.

The chain uses TRBV30 and TRBJ1-1; tentatively, D is TRBD1 (5 bases). Trimming removed 4 bases from V and 5 bases from J, with 23 bases in between. The CDR3 length is 16 residues. CDR1 is GTSNPN and CDR2 is SVGIG in the germline V gene (reference sequence). Here the CDR3 reads CAWTKPSGGVATEAFF. DNA of the CDR3: TGTGCCTGGACTAAACCCTCGGGGGGGGTAGCGACTGAAGCTTTCTTT.

The chain links TRBV15 to TRBJ1-2; 9 nucleotides agree with TRBD1. The CDR3 is 18 residues long. Trimming took 1 base from V and 0 from J; bases not matched to a gene: 9. The germline CDR1 and CDR2 sequences are LNHNV and YYDKDF (reference sequence). The CDR3 sequence: CATSRGRGTGTSNYGYTF. For the CDR3, the DNA is TGTGCCACCAGCAGAGGTCGAGGGACAGGGACTTCTAACTATGGCTACACCTTC. Based on the CDR3 plus reference TRBV15 and TRBJ1-2, the full variable domain is DAMVIQNPRYQVTQFGKPVTLSCSQTLNHNVMYWYQQKSSQAPKLLFHYYDKDFNNEADTPDNFQSRRPNTSFCFLDIRSPGLGDTAMYLCATSRGRGTGTSNYGYTFGSGTRLTVV.

This rearrangement joins TRBV5-4 to TRBJ2-5; maybe TRBD1 (6 bases). The CDR3 runs to 15 residues. Deletions cut 3 bases from V and 5 bases from J, with 17 bases between. The germline V gene encodes CDR1 SGHNT and CDR2 YYREEE (reference sequence). CDR3 sequence reads: CASSSKTGDGETQYF. In nucleotides, the CDR3 is TGTGCCAGCAGCTCTAAGACAGGCGACGGGGAGACCCAGTACTTC.

This clone was recorded only once. The V and J genes are TRBV3-1 (or the pseudogene TRBV3-2) and TRBJ2-3, with 7 bases matching TRBD2. The V gene end was trimmed by 4 bases and the J gene end by 2 bases; junction bases not matched to a gene: 6. Germline lookup yields CDR1 LGHDT and CDR2 YNNKEL (reference sequence). The CDR3 sequence is 15 residues long. The CDR3 coding sequence is TGTGCCAGCAGCCCCGGCGGGAGAAACACAGATACGCAGTATTTT. It specifies CASSPGGRNTDTQYF.

The chain has TRBV11-2 and TRBJ2-7; a possible D gene is TRBD2 (6 bases). Trimming took 4 bases from V and 0 from J, leaving 13 bases between them. The CDR3 has 15 amino acids. Germline CDR1 is SGHAT and CDR2 is FQNNGV. Here the CDR3 DNA reads TGTGCCAGCAGCTCCCCCCGGGACTTCTCCTACGAGCAGTACTTC. Protein: CASSSPRDFSYEQYF.

The chain uses TRBV5-1 and TRBJ2-5; the D gene is possibly TRBD1 (6 bases). Germline V lookup: CDR1 SGHRS, CDR2 YFSETQ. The V end was cut by 2 bases, the J end by 14 bases, with 19 bases between. The CDR3 sequence is 13 residues long. The CDR3 DNA reads as TGCGCCAGCAGCTTTTTTGCGCGGCCAGGGGCATACTTC. Amino acids: CASSFFARPGAYF.

This CDR3 is CASSYPIVGDTQYF. The CDR3, as DNA: TGTGCCAGCAGTTACCCAATAGTTGGAGATACGCAGTATTTT. The rearrangement joins TRBV6-6 to TRBJ2-3; D is unresolved. The V gene lost 2 bases and the J gene lost 5 bases, with 11 bases spanning the gap. The CDR3 has 14 residues. CDR1 is MNHNY and CDR2 is SVGAGI in the germline V gene (reference sequence).

The V gene is TRBV18, the J gene TRBJ2-7, with a weak D call TRBD1 (6 bases). Germline assignment: CDR1 KGHSH and CDR2 LQKENI. Trimming took 6 bases from V and 0 from J, leaving 15 bases between them. This CDR3 has 15 amino acids. The CDR3 nucleotides are TGTGCCAGCTCCCCCCGGGACATCGGCTCCTACGAGCAGTACTTC. Translated: CASSPRDIGSYEQYF.

The chain joins TRBV11-2 to TRBJ2-3; 8 bases agree with TRBD2. V lost 5 bases to trimming and J lost 2 bases; unmatched junction nucleotides: 3. There are 14 residues in the CDR3. Germline CDR1 SGHAT, CDR2 FQNNGV. As DNA, the CDR3 is TGTGCCAGCAGCAAACTAGCGGTCACAGATACGCAGTATTTT. It specifies CASSKLAVTDTQYF.

This chain connects TRBV23-1 to TRBJ2-5; 9 positions match TRBD2. TRBV23-1 is marked as an open reading frame, function uncertain. Trimming removed 3 bases from V and 5 bases from J; junction bases left unmatched: 10. The CDR3 is made up of 16 amino acids. The CDR3, as DNA: TGCGCCAGCAGTCAGGGTCTAGCGGGACACCGGGAGACCCAGTACTTC. It encodes CASSQGLAGHRETQYF.

The V call is TRBV7-8, the J call TRBJ2-3; no clear D. Looked up from germline, CDR1 is SGHVS and CDR2 is FQNEAQ. Trimming removed 1 base at V and 4 bases at J, with 9 bases between. The CDR3 covers 14 residues. The DNA for the CDR3 is TGTGCCAGCAGCTTAGGAGCTAGAGCAGATACGCAGTATTTT. Translated, it gives CASSLGARADTQYF.

The CDR3 DNA reads as TGTGCCAGCAATAAAGCGGGAGTAACTAGCACCGGGGAGCTGTTTTTT. Translated, it gives CASNKAGVTSTGELFF. This chain links TRBV7-3 with TRBJ2-2; 8 bases line up with TRBD2. CDR3 size: 16 residues. Germline assignment: CDR1 SGHTA and CDR2 FQGTGA. V lost 7 bases to trimming and J lost 4 bases; unmatched junction nucleotides: 11.

V gene TRBV12-3 or TRBV12-4 combines with J gene TRBJ2-3; tentatively, D is TRBD1 (7 bases). Trimming removed 0 bases from V and 9 bases from J, with 10 bases in between. The CDR3 has 13 amino acids. The CDR3 nucleotides are TGTGCCAGCAGTTTAGCGGAGGGACAGACGCAGTATTTT. It codes for CASSLAEGQTQYF.

This rearrangement joins TRBV4-1 to TRBJ1-1; 7 bases agree with TRBD1. CDR3 length: 15 amino acids. Germline V gene lookup returns CDR1 MGHRA and CDR2 YSYEKL. V was clipped by 6 bases and J by 2 bases; unmatched bases: 9. CDR3 nucleotide sequence: TGCGCCAGCAGGAGGGGCGCAGGGGGTAACACTGAAGCTTTCTTT. As protein: CASRRGAGGNTEAFF.

The rearrangement joins TRBV27 to TRBJ2-7; TRBD2 matches 8 bases. Germline CDR1 is MNHEY and CDR2 is SMNVEV (reference sequence). V lost 7 bases to trimming and J lost 5 bases; unmatched junction nucleotides: 7. The CDR3 is 13 amino acids. The CDR3 DNA follows: TGTGCCAGCAAGATGAGCGGGAGCCACGAGCAGTACTTC. Translating it yields CASKMSGSHEQYF.

V is TRBV4-1 and J is TRBJ2-3; D possibly corresponds to TRBD1 (5 bases). Germline CDR1 MGHRA, CDR2 YSYEKL. V was cut by 5 bases and J by 0 bases, with 18 bases left in between. The CDR3 consists of 17 residues. CDR3 in amino acids: CASSSPQGKKSTDTQYF. The CDR3 nucleotides read TGCGCCAGCAGCTCCCCTCAGGGTAAGAAAAGCACAGATACGCAGTATTTT.